The subject of this entry is one T cell receptor (beta chain). Measured with immunoSEQ multiplex PCR; TCRdb has only the in-frame clones, and not every one. Among about 97,000 clones listed, 75% to 95% were seen once. These data are taken from a study of T cell changes during pregnancy in multiple sclerosis. This CDR3 contains 14 residues. V lost 1 base to trimming and J lost 4 bases, with 10 bases between them. Germline values: CDR1 LGHNA, CDR2 YSLEER. V and J are TRBV4-3 and TRBJ2-5; a weak D match, TRBD1 (6 bases). The clonotype comes from a female donor with multiple sclerosis, enrolled in a pregnancy study. This material consisted of peripheral blood, taken in the second trimester of pregnancy. This CDR3 is CASSQARRGETQYF. In DNA form, the CDR3 reads TGCGCCAGCAGCCAAGCGCGCAGGGGAGAGACCCAGTACTTC.